The 18 T cell receptor beta chains in this list originate from one sample, sequenced in a study of T cell changes during pregnancy in multiple sclerosis. Generated by immunoSEQ multiplex PCR, the TCRdb table keeps only in-frame clones and is missing some. The sample carries tens of thousands of clones, 90% recorded once. This specimen was CD8+ T cells from peripheral blood mononuclear cells, taken in the first trimester of pregnancy. These receptor sequences come from a female donor with multiple sclerosis, enrolled in a pregnancy study.

This chain uses TRBV5-6 with TRBJ2-7; D is unresolved. With 3 bases removed from V and 4 bases from J, the gap between germline ends came to 14 bases. Germline values: CDR1 SGHDT, CDR2 YYEEEE. CDR3 length: 14 amino acids. The DNA of the CDR3 is TGTGCCAGCAGCTCTATTTTACAGATATACGAGCAGTACTTC. Amino acid sequence: CASSSILQIYEQYF.

The V call is TRBV6-1, the J call TRBJ2-2; D ambiguous. CDR3 size: 14 residues. The germline gives CDR1 MNHNS, CDR2 SASEGT. V shed 5 bases and J shed 10 bases, with 17 bases lying between them. The CDR3 DNA is TGTGCCAGCAGTAAGTCCAAGCTCTCTGAGGAGCTGTTTTTT. This gives the protein CASSKSKLSEELFF.

The V and J genes are TRBV9 and TRBJ2-5; the match to TRBD1 covers 9 bases. Per germline, CDR1 SGDLS and CDR2 YYNGEE. The CDR3 length is 15 residues. V lost 1 base and J lost 3; bases outside the gene matches: 4. CDR3 in DNA: TGTGCCAGCAGCGTATATAGGGACAGGGAAGAGACCCAGTACTTC. It encodes CASSVYRDREETQYF.

The CDR3 region is CASVPQGFLAEDTQYF. In nucleotides, the CDR3 is TGTGCCAGCGTACCACAGGGTTTCCTAGCAGAAGATACGCAGTATTTT. The rearrangement joins TRBV28 to TRBJ2-3; D perhaps matches TRBD1 (6 bases). The CDR3 consists of 16 residues. The germline V gene has CDR1 MDHEN and CDR2 SYDVKM. Deletions cut 8 bases from V and 5 bases from J, with 23 bases between.

The V and J genes are TRBV7-9 and TRBJ2-3; 9 bases fit TRBD1. The CDR3 is 16 residues long. J was trimmed by 4 bases and V by 7 bases; bases with no gene match: 12. CDR1 SEHNR and CDR2 FQNEAQ come from the germline V gene (reference sequence). CDR3: CASNRGPGQGSDTQYF. The CDR3 DNA is TGTGCCAGCAACCGCGGACCGGGACAGGGATCAGATACGCAGTATTTT.

The chain employs TRBV28 and TRBJ2-3, with TRBD2 matching over 12 bases. With V trimmed by 2 bases and J by 4 bases, 1 base remained unmatched. CDR1 MDHEN and CDR2 SYDVKM come from the germline V gene. This CDR3 is 15 amino acids long. CDR3 sequence reads: CASSLRTSGADTQYF. Here the CDR3 DNA reads TGTGCCAGCAGTTTAAGGACTAGCGGGGCAGATACGCAGTATTTT.

The V call is TRBV19, the J call TRBJ2-7, with 10 nucleotides matching TRBD1. Germline V gene data show CDR1 as LNHDA and CDR2 as SQIVND (reference sequence). Unmatched junction bases numbered 2, after V lost 3 bases and J lost 3 bases. The CDR3 spans 14 residues. The CDR3 DNA follows: TGTGCCAGTAGTATTGGGACAGGGGACTACGAGCAGTACTTC. As protein: CASSIGTGDYEQYF.

The chain has TRBV11-1 and TRBJ2-7; the match to TRBD1 covers 9 bases. Germline V gene sequence: CDR1 SGHAT, CDR2 FQDESV (reference sequence). The CDR3 runs 16 residues. The V and J ends lost 6 bases and 0 bases, in that order; junction bases with no gene match: 9. CDR3 sequence: CASSGQGTRSSYEQYF. DNA of the CDR3: TGTGCCAGCAGTGGACAGGGGACTCGGAGCTCCTACGAGCAGTACTTC.

The J gene is TRBJ2-2, the V gene TRBV7-9; 7 nucleotides agree with TRBD1. Per germline, CDR1 SEHNR and CDR2 FQNEAQ (reference sequence). The CDR3 length is 14 residues. V lost 6 bases and J lost 4; bases outside the gene matches: 5. CDR3 sequence: CASRPDRATGELFF. The CDR3 DNA is TGTGCCAGCAGACCTGACAGGGCCACCGGGGAGCTGTTTTTT. Based on the CDR3 plus reference TRBV7-9 and TRBJ2-2, the full variable domain is DTGVSQNPRHKITKRGQNVTFRCDPISEHNRLYWYRQTLGQGPEFLTYFQNEAQLEKSRLLSDRFSAERPKGSFSTLEIQRTEQGDSAMYLCASRPDRATGELFFGEGSRLTVL.

The genes are TRBV28 and TRBJ2-7; 11 bases are a match to TRBD1. Germline assignment: CDR1 MDHEN and CDR2 SYDVKM. The CDR3 totals 17 residues. Trimming at V came to 5 bases and at J to 4 bases, leaving 13 bases not matched to a gene. DNA of the CDR3: TGTGCCAGCAGTACGGACAGGGGGCATCTCCCCCTATACGAGCAGTACTTC. Translated, it gives CASSTDRGHLPLYEQYF.

The V and J genes are TRBV5-1 and TRBJ1-5, with D uncertain. The CDR3 contains 15 residues. V was cut by 0 bases and J by 3 bases, with 10 bases left in between. CDR1 is SGHRS and CDR2 is YFSETQ in the germline V gene. The CDR3 sequence is CASSLAGGYNQPQHF. The CDR3 DNA reads as TGCGCCAGCAGCTTGGCAGGAGGGTACAATCAGCCCCAGCATTTT.

The genes are TRBV2 and TRBJ2-1; possibly TRBD2 for D (5 bases). Germline loops: CDR1 SNHLY, CDR2 FYNNEI. V gave up 7 bases and J gave up 3 bases, with 13 bases separating them. This CDR3 region has 14 residues. CDR3 coding DNA: TGTGCCAGCATCGGGTCGGGGATCTACAATGAGCAGTTCTTC. Translated, it gives CASIGSGIYNEQFF. Full variable domain (rest looked up from reference TRBV2 and TRBJ2-1): EPEVTQTPSHQVTQMGQEVILRCVPISNHLYFYWYRQILGQKVEFLVSFYNNEISEKSEIFDDQFSVERPDGSNFTLKIRSTKLEDSAMYFCASIGSGIYNEQFFGPGTRLTVL.

The chain joins TRBV5-1 to TRBJ2-1; 8 bases fit TRBD1. The CDR3 length is 15 residues. J was trimmed by 4 bases and V by 4 bases; bases with no gene match: 7. CDR1 is SGHRS and CDR2 is YFSETQ in the germline V gene. The CDR3 protein is CASSPGGGEYNEQFF. The CDR3 DNA follows: TGCGCCAGCAGCCCAGGGGGCGGGGAGTACAATGAGCAGTTCTTC. Full variable domain (rest looked up from reference TRBV5-1 and TRBJ2-1): KAGVTQTPRYLIKTRGQQVTLSCSPISGHRSVSWYQQTPGQGLQFLFEYFSETQRNKGNFPGRFSGRQFSNSRSEMNVSTLELGDSALYLCASSPGGGEYNEQFFGPGTRLTVL.

The V and J genes are TRBV5-6 and TRBJ2-7, with TRBD2 matching over 10 bases. The V gene end was trimmed by 5 bases and the J gene end by 6 bases; junction bases not matched to a gene: 5. Germline V gene data show CDR1 as SGHDT and CDR2 as YYEEEE. The CDR3 totals 13 residues. CDR3 in DNA: TGTGCCAGCAGGTCAGCGGGAGGGGTCGAGCAGTACTTC. It is translated as CASRSAGGVEQYF.

A note on this clone: Its ends do not fully match the called genes, so a read error is possible. The V and J genes are TRBV7-9 and TRBJ2-7; D perhaps matches TRBD1 (6 bases). This CDR3 region has 12 residues. In germline, CDR1 is SEHNR, CDR2 FQNEAQ (reference sequence). The CDR3 region is CASSFELRTADF. In nucleotides, the CDR3 is TGTGCCAGCAGCTTCGAATTGAGGACAGCAGACTTC.

This rearrangement joins TRBV6-6 to TRBJ1-4, with TRBD1 matching 9 bases. J was trimmed by 7 bases and V by 5 bases; bases with no gene match: 5. Per germline, CDR1 MNHNY and CDR2 SVGAGI (reference sequence). This CDR3 contains 14 residues. CDR3 sequence (DNA): TGTGCCAGCAGTAAGACAGGGGGTACTGAAAAACTGTTTTTT. Amino acid sequence: CASSKTGGTEKLFF.

This clone was recorded many times. This chain connects TRBV6-1 to TRBJ1-1; D is perhaps TRBD1 (5 bases). Trimming took off 3 bases at V and 1 base at J, with 9 bases between the two ends. This CDR3 region has 14 residues. Germline V gives CDR1 MNHNS, CDR2 SASEGT. The chain's CDR3 is CASSDGRENTEAFF. In DNA form, the CDR3 reads TGTGCCAGCAGTGACGGCAGGGAGAACACTGAAGCTTTCTTT.

V gene TRBV15 combines with J gene TRBJ2-1, with TRBD2 matching 7 bases. The junction had 14 bases not matched to a gene; V was cut back by 5 bases and J by 7 bases. The germline V gene encodes CDR1 LNHNV and CDR2 YYDKDF (reference sequence). This CDR3 contains 16 residues. The CDR3 here is CATSGPWAGEGNEQFF. In DNA form, the CDR3 reads TGTGCCACCAGCGGGCCCTGGGCGGGAGAGGGTAATGAGCAGTTCTTC.